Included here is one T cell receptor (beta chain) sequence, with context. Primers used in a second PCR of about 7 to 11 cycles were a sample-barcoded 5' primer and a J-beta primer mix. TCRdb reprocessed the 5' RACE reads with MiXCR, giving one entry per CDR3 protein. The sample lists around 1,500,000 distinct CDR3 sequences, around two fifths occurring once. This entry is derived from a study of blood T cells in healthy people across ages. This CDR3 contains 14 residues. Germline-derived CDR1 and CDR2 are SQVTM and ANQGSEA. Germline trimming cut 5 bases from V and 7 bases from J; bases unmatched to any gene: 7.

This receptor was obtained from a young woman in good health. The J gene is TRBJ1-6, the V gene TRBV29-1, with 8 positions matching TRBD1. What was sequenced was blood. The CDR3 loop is CSVMTGVWNSPLHF. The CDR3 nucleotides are TGCAGCGTTATGACAGGGGTCTGGAATTCACCCCTCCACTTT.